The present T cell receptor (beta chain) was sequenced within a study of cytomegalovirus exposure and HLA in healthy donors. Findings and caveats of the study: Most TCRs appeared rarely, but some public TCRs recurred in many donors.

This CDR3 has 15 amino acids. Trimming removed 4 bases from V and 0 bases from J; junction bases left unmatched: 2. Germline lookup yields CDR1 LNHDA and CDR2 SQIVND (reference sequence). Assay: immunoSEQ multiplex PCR; the TCRdb copy retains only in-frame clones and omits some. Of hundreds of thousands of clones listed, approximately 84% were seen once; the top ten hold approximately 12%. With respect to this clone: The antigen is undetermined.

The rearrangement uses TRBV19 and TRBJ2-2; the match to TRBD2 covers 7 bases. Sequenced input: PBMCs. The receptor was derived from a man aged 18 to 35 in good health and CMV-seropositive. CDR3 protein: CASSSGSANTGELFF. In DNA form, the CDR3 reads TGTGCCAGTAGTAGCGGGAGCGCGAACACCGGGGAGCTGTTTTTT.